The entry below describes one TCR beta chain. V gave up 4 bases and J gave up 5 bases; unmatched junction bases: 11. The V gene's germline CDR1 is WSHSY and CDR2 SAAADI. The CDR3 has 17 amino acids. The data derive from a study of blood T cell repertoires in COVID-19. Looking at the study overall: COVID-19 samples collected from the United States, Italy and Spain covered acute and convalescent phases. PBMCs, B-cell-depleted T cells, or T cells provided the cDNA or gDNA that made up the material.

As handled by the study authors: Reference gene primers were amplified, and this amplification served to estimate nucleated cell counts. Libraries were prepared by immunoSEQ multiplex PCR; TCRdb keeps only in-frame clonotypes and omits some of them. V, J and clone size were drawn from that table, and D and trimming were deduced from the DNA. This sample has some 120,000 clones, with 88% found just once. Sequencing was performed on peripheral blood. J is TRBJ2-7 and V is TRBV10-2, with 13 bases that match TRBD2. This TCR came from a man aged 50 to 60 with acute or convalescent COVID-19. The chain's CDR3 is CASSGVTSGRARNEQYF. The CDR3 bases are TGCGCCAGCAGTGGGGTCACTAGCGGGAGGGCCAGAAACGAGCAGTACTTC.